The following is a T cell receptor (beta chain) sequence with its context. These data belong to a study of OX40 agonist ivuxolimab in advanced cancers. CDR1 MGHDK and CDR2 SYGVNS come from the germline V gene. With 4 bases removed from V and 3 bases from J, the gap between germline ends came to 13 bases. The CDR3 is made up of 15 amino acids. This table comes from immunoSEQ multiplex PCR, and its TCRdb copy is limited to in-frame clones, with some not included. Of under 110,000 clones in the sample, less than 95% are singletons; the top ten hold around 0.48%. V and J are TRBV25-1 and TRBJ1-5; D not certain. This TCR was recovered from an adult with an advanced solid tumor such as melanoma, head and neck, liver or kidney cancer. Material: CD4+ or CD8+ T cells sorted from blood, obtained in a trial of the OX40 agonist ivuxolimab. The CDR3 here is CASSGQTLNNQPQHF. The CDR3, as DNA: TGTGCCAGCAGTGGGCAGACCCTGAACAATCAGCCCCAGCATTTT.